The T cell receptor beta chain under discussion was sequenced for a study of monozygotic twins with inflammatory bowel disease. After re-calling the 5' RACE reads, TCRdb lists one entry per CDR3 protein, DNA absent. The listing records just under 45,000 distinct CDR3 sequences. CDR3 size: 18 residues. CDR1 and CDR2 (germline): MGHRA, YSYEKL. The origin of this receptor is a human donor with ulcerative colitis or Crohn's disease, or a healthy co-twin of an affected twin (not recorded which). The chain has TRBV4-1 and TRBJ2-3; without DNA, the TCRdb call of TRBD2 cannot be checked. Sequencing was carried out using blood. The CDR3 spells CASSLSDGGGGRTDTQYF.